This T cell receptor (beta chain) was documented in a study of Tregs in tolerant kidney transplant recipients. The method was immunoSEQ multiplex PCR; TCRdb's version includes in-frame clones alone and lacks a portion of them. The table includes some 55,000 clones, around 83% detected once. Worth noting for this clone: What it binds is unknown.

This CDR3 is 15 amino acids long. V was trimmed by 0 bases and J by 1 base, leaving 9 bases between them. Germline CDR1 and CDR2: SGHTA and FQGTGA. Study outcomes and limitations: Validation in larger populations is needed because few patients were studied. No direct test of biological reproducibility was done here.

Unstimulated Tregs (CD4+CD25+CD127-) and CD4+CD25- non-Tregs were sorted from PBMCs. The material sequenced was CD4+ T cells from blood. The chain combines TRBV7-3 with TRBJ2-5; D gene ambiguous. The receptor's source is a human donor in good health. The CDR3 region has the DNA TGTGCCAGCAGCTTAACAATAGGCAGCCAAGAGACCCAGTACTTC. Its protein product is CASSLTIGSQETQYF.